This TCR beta chain was recorded in a study of a mutant IDH1 vaccine in newly diagnosed glioma. The overall study: Initiation of the vaccine course occurred 4-6 weeks after radiotherapy alone, or alongside temozolomide cycles. Among treated patients, roughly 60% were male and approximately 40% female, and mean age was 40.4 years.

Stated time point: week 11, during vaccination. In every dose of vaccine, 300 ug of mutant IDH1 20-mer peptide was given alongside topical imiquimod. Donor diagnoses consisted of new WHO grade 3 or 4 IDH1-mutant, ATRX-lost astrocytomas. This clone came up a few times. Its matching antigen is unknown. Assay: immunoSEQ multiplex PCR; the TCRdb copy retains only in-frame clones and omits some. The sample shows about 32,000 clones, 75% to 85% of them seen only once. Study conclusions and caveats: Pseudoprogression seemed unrelated to changes in top peripheral T cell clonotypes.

Between the trimmed V and J ends, which lost 1 base and 4 bases, there was a span of 17 bases. Germline CDR1 reads SGHDT; CDR2 reads YYEEEE. The CDR3 has 16 residues. V gene TRBV5-6 combines with J gene TRBJ1-1; D is perhaps TRBD1 (6 bases). Source: PBMCs, taken from a glioma patient whose treatment included an IDH1 peptide vaccine. The receptor comes from a man aged 30 to 45 with glioma. The CDR3 region has the DNA TGTGCCAGCAGCTTGTTGGGGGGCACCGGCCGCACTGAAGCTTTCTTT. As protein: CASSLLGGTGRTEAFF.